This T cell receptor beta chain originates from a study of T cells in localized non-small cell lung cancer (dated by TCRdb to 2019 to 2021). About the study as a whole: The study examined T cell repertoires in under 300 patients with early-stage NSCLC and compared tumors with uninvolved tumor-adjacent lungs. The cohort consisted of 236 treatment-naive NSCLC patients whose localized lung tumors had been resected. The mean age of the NSCLC patients was just over 65 years, with 120 to 150 men and over 100 women.

The immunoSEQ Assay was used to sequence TCR beta CDR3 regions from DNA. Processing in the source paper ran as follows. To compute T cell density, TCR beta template counts were normalized to usable DNA, which was estimated by amplifying housekeeping genes. Richness was estimated with the preseqR package, extrapolating to 400,000 templates for PBMC samples and 120,000 templates for tissue samples. Clonality was calculated as one minus Pielou's evenness. Differential abundance testing on productive amino-acid clonotypes, with a minimum total count of 5 and an alpha of 0.1, was used to identify tissue-enriched TCRs. Repertoire overlap between compartments was quantified with the Jaccard Index and Morisita Overlap Index. GLIPH grouped TCR beta CDR3s together with public tetramer-defined viral CDR3s, and a viral motif had to include at least three viral sequences and also show V-gene enrichment. As stored in TCRdb, this immuneACCESS dataset retains in-frame rearrangements with V and J assigned. A fraction of the clones does not appear; measured against another copy, unresolved V genes explain less than half of the discrepancy, and the remainder lacks a known reason. For V, J and clone size, that table is used; D and trimming come from the DNA. This sample gives over 2,500 clones in total; around a third of them show up just once. The leading ten clones occupy around 11% of the sample.

Based on its abundance in the sample, this clone is medium-sized (0.01 to 0.1%). Its antigen is not yet known. Base qualities are missing; no much larger clone stands one base away. Uninvolved adjacent lung was obtained at least 2 cm from the tumor margin, and the absence of atypia was confirmed by two independent pathologists. At diagnosis, tumor, uninvolved tumor-adjacent lung and peripheral blood were collected and then preserved as a mix of FFPE and fresh-frozen material. Spanning cysteine to phenylalanine, the CDR3 consists of 15 amino acids. Just the 45-base CDR3 DNA is kept, in frame starting at base 1. What the work shows at the level of the full study, not this receptor alone: Uninvolved tumor-adjacent lung showed the highest T cell clonality, higher than tumor, which suggests more focused antigenic responses in the adjacent lung. Higher blood T cell density associated with longer overall survival, while higher adjacent-lung clonality associated with shorter survival. A median of roughly 56 of the top 100 tumor clones were detected in paired uninvolved adjacent lung, and around 27 of these tumor clones were also found among the top 100 clones of the paired uninvolved adjacent lung. Since the design was exploratory, TCR variables were selected using unadjusted p-values with no false-discovery rate correction. Because multi-region sequencing of the tumors was not done, intratumor heterogeneity could not be ruled out.

The sequencing used normal lung tissue next to the tumor, collected before any cancer treatment. The receptor chain draws on TRBV1 and TRBJ2-3; TRBD2, the table's D call, was not compared with the DNA. TRBV1 is designated a pseudogene. This receptor was obtained from a man aged 40-75 years with stage I lung adenocarcinoma. At the DNA level, the sequence is TGCGCCAGCAGCCAAGATTATGGGAGTGCAGATACGCAGTATTTT. Its protein is CASSQDYGSADTQYF.